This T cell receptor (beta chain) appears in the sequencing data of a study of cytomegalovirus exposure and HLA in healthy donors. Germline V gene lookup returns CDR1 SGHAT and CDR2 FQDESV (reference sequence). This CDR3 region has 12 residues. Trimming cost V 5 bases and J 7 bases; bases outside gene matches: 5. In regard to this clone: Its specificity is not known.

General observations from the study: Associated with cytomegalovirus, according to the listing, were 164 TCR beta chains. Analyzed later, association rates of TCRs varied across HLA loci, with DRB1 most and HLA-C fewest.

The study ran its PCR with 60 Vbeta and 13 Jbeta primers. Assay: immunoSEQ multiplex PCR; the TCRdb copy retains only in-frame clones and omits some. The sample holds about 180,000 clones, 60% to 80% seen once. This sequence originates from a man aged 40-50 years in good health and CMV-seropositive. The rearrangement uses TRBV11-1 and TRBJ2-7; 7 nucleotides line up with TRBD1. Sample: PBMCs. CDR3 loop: CASSPQDREQYF. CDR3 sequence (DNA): TGTGCCAGCAGCCCGCAGGACAGGGAGCAGTACTTC. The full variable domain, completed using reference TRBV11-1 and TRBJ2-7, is EAEVAQSPRYKITEKSQAVAFWCDPISGHATLYWYRQILGQGPELLVQFQDESVVDDSQLPKDRFSAERLKGVDSTLKIQPAELGDSAMYLCASSPQDREQYFGPGTRLTVT.